This T cell receptor (beta chain) was documented in a study of post-analysis software for immune sequencing data. Study-level information: Clinical courses comprised relapsing-remitting, secondary progressive and progressive-relapsing multiple sclerosis. Study observations and caveats: Patients with multiple sclerosis recorded significantly lower normalized Chao1 diversity than controls, the study found. Strong same-batch co-clustering of samples appeared with F measure clustering. Elevated frequency relative to controls characterized roughly five TRBV segments in patients, TRBV5-6, TRBV5-1 and TRBV20-1 among them.

Unique molecular identifiers were present in the TCR beta cDNA libraries. From roughly 1 to 10 million T cells, 450,000 to 550,000 cDNA molecules were obtained. TCRdb redid the calling of the PCR reads with MiXCR, one entry per CDR3 protein. In the table there are about 460,000 distinct CDR3 sequences, 45% of which are singletons. The V gene's germline CDR1 is SGHVS and CDR2 FQNEAQ. There are 15 residues in the CDR3. Trimming cost V 1 base and J 2 bases, with 10 bases left between them. This clonotype showed up just a few times. The antigen is not known. The origin of this receptor is a girl aged 10-17 years with multiple sclerosis. Specimen: blood. This chain uses TRBV7-8 with TRBJ2-3, with TRBD2 as a possible D gene (6 bases). The CDR3 sequence is CASSLEGLYTDTQYF. The CDR3 nucleotides read TGTGCCAGCAGCTTAGAGGGACTTTACACAGATACGCAGTATTTT.